This T cell receptor beta chain emerged from a study of T cell repertoires in cytomegalovirus infection. This clonotype was counted between two and nine times. Trimming took 3 bases from V and 0 from J, leaving 12 bases between them. Germline CDR1 reads SEHNR; CDR2 reads FQNEAQ (reference sequence). This CDR3 is 16 amino acids long. TCRdb redid the calling of the reads with MiXCR, one entry per CDR3 protein. Of about 150,000 distinct CDR3 sequences listed, 23% are singletons. The chain links TRBV7-9 to TRBJ1-5, with D possibly being TRBD1 (5 bases). The sample taken for sequencing was PBMCs. This sequence originates from a human donor in good health (CMV status not recorded). Some clones in this sample may be carry-over from other donors' samples. The CDR3 nucleotides are TGTGCCAGCAGCTTGGGTCACAGGAATAGCAATCAGCCCCAGCATTTT. Amino acids: CASSLGHRNSNQPQHF.